This TCR beta chain was sequenced for a study of cytomegalovirus exposure and HLA in healthy donors. Study-wide points: Most TCR sequences proved rare, with some public TCRs found in many donors.

This clone was picked up one time. Its matching antigen is unknown. Per the germline V gene, CDR1 is KGHSH and CDR2 is LQKENI. This CDR3 is built from 14 residues. Trimming removed 2 bases at V and 0 bases at J, with 4 bases between. Both 60 Vbeta primers and 13 Jbeta primers went into the PCR. The assay was immunoSEQ multiplex PCR, and TCRdb's table has in-frame clones only and misses some. Of about 59,000 clones detected, roughly 80% appear once; the ten largest clones hold approximately 3.6%. The genes are TRBV18 and TRBJ1-4; D remains ambiguous. Sequencing was carried out using PBMCs. The source of this sequence is a woman in her 40s in good health and CMV-seronegative. CDR3 bases: TGTGCCAGCTCACCATTCGCAACTAATGAAAAACTGTTTTTT. Its translation: CASSPFATNEKLFF.